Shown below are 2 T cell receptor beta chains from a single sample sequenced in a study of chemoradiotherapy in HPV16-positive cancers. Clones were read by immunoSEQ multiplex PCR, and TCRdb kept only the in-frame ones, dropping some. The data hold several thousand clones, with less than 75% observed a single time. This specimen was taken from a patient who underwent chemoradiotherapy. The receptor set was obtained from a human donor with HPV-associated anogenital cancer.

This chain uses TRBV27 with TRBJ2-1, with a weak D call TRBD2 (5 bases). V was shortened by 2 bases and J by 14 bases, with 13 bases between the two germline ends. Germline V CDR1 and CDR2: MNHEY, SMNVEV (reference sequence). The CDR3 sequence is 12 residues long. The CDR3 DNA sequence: TGTGCCAGCAGTTTAAATAATGGACTTGAGTTCTTC. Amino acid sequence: CASSLNNGLEFF.

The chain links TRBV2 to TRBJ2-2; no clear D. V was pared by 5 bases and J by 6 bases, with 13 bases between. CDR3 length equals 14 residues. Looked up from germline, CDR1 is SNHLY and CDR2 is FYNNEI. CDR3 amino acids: CASSSRVGAGELFF. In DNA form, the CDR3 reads TGTGCCAGCAGTTCCCGGGTGGGCGCCGGGGAGCTGTTTTTT.